The text below deals with one T cell receptor beta chain. Its antigen is currently unknown. Trimming removed 0 bases from V and 9 bases from J, with 10 bases in between. CDR1 and CDR2 from the germline V gene are SGDLS and YYNGEE. The CDR3 covers 14 residues. This entry is derived from a study of cytomegalovirus exposure and HLA in healthy donors. Study-wide points: Clonal expansion, a later analysis showed, was greater in HLA-associated TCR beta chains than in equally common others.

The PCR had 60 Vbeta and 13 Jbeta primers. TCRdb's copy holds only in-frame clones and misses some; the assay was immunoSEQ multiplex PCR. The sample includes over 200,000 clones, over 75% seen only once; the top ten take roughly 1.9%. The clonotype originates from a male donor in good health and CMV-seronegative. The V and J genes are TRBV9 and TRBJ1-6; D is ambiguous. Specimen: PBMCs. The CDR3 sequence: CASSVAGASSPLHF. CDR3 in DNA: TGTGCCAGCAGCGTAGCGGGAGCATCTTCACCCCTCCACTTT.